These 7 T cell receptor beta chains came from one sample sequenced in a study of OX40 agonist ivuxolimab in advanced cancers. The repertoire was sequenced with immunoSEQ multiplex PCR; TCRdb's copy has only in-frame clones and lacks some. The sample includes tens of thousands of clones, 80% to 90% seen only once; the top ten take about 14%. Sequencing used CD4+ or CD8+ T cells sorted from blood, obtained in a trial of the OX40 agonist ivuxolimab. Receptor source: an adult with an advanced solid tumor such as melanoma, head and neck, liver or kidney cancer.

With regard to this clone: A read error may produce the germline difference seen at one junction end. The same CDR3 also results from other DNA sequences found in this sample. The chain is built from TRBV4-2 and TRBJ1-3; D not resolved. This CDR3 is 16 amino acids long. CDR1 LGHNA and CDR2 YNFKEQ come from the germline V gene. The CDR3 sequence: CASSQETQNSGNTIYF. The DNA of the CDR3 is TGTGCCAGCAGCCAAGAAACGCAAAACTCTGGAAACACTATATATTTT.

The chain recombines TRBV27 with TRBJ1-4, with D perhaps matching TRBD1 (6 bases). Germline V CDR1 and CDR2: MNHEY, SMNVEV (reference sequence). Trimming removed 2 bases from V and 8 bases from J, with 12 bases in between. The CDR3 extends over 14 amino acids. The CDR3 DNA sequence: TGTGCCAGCAGTTTAGACCAGGGGAGGGAAAAACTGTTTTTT. As protein: CASSLDQGREKLFF.

This clone was recorded only once. This sequence joins TRBV30 and TRBJ2-7; 9 bases match TRBD2. The germline gives CDR1 GTSNPN, CDR2 SVGIG (reference sequence). Unmatched junction bases numbered 6, after V lost 2 bases and J lost 4 bases. CDR3 length: 14 amino acids. This chain's CDR3 is CAWSLTSGSYEQYF. CDR3 nucleotide sequence: TGTGCCTGGAGTCTGACTAGCGGTTCTTACGAGCAGTACTTC.

The chain recombines TRBV9 with TRBJ2-5; D remains ambiguous. The CDR3 runs 14 residues. CDR1 is SGDLS, CDR2 YYNGEE, per germline. V was shortened by 0 bases and J by 5 bases, with 11 bases between the two germline ends. The CDR3 reads CASSVETDRETQYF. The CDR3 nucleotides are TGTGCCAGCAGCGTAGAGACCGACCGGGAGACCCAGTACTTC.

V gene TRBV2 combines with J gene TRBJ2-3; D is tentatively TRBD1 or TRBD2 (5 bases each). The germline V gene has CDR1 SNHLY and CDR2 FYNNEI. The CDR3 is 14 amino acids. Trimming shortened V by 6 bases and J by 5 bases, and 15 bases separated the two germline ends. CDR3 sequence reads: CASRPGMGEDTQYF. CDR3 sequence (DNA): TGTGCCAGCAGACCCGGTATGGGGGAAGATACGCAGTATTTT. The whole variable domain, filled in from reference TRBV2 and TRBJ2-3, reads EPEVTQTPSHQVTQMGQEVILRCVPISNHLYFYWYRQILGQKVEFLVSFYNNEISEKSEIFDDQFSVERPDGSNFTLKIRSTKLEDSAMYFCASRPGMGEDTQYFGPGTRLTVL.

V usage is TRBV27 and J usage is TRBJ2-7, with 9 bases identical to TRBD1. V was pared by 3 bases and J by 2 bases, with 2 bases of the junction left unmatched. The CDR3 runs to 14 residues. The germline gives CDR1 MNHEY, CDR2 SMNVEV (reference sequence). CDR3 sequence (DNA): TGTGCCAGCAGTTTCGGGACAGGGACCTACGAGCAGTACTTC. As protein: CASSFGTGTYEQYF.

The chain carries TRBV2 and TRBJ1-2; D is perhaps TRBD1 (5 bases). This CDR3 is built from 16 residues. Germline loops: CDR1 SNHLY, CDR2 FYNNEI. The V end lost 4 bases, the J end lost 0 bases, and 15 bases lay between the germline ends. The CDR3 coding sequence is TGTGCCAGCAGTGGGAGGGGAGACAGAGCTAACTATGGCTACACCTTC. Encoded protein: CASSGRGDRANYGYTF.